The 4 T cell receptor beta chains listed next were all sequenced from one sample in a study of cytomegalovirus exposure and HLA in healthy donors. The PCR contained 60 Vbeta and 13 Jbeta primers. Here immunoSEQ multiplex PCR was the method, and the copy in TCRdb shows in-frame clones only, minus some. Of roughly 120,000 clones in the sample, 84% were seen once. The sequencing sample was made of PBMCs. These receptor sequences come from a woman aged 18-29 years in good health and CMV-seropositive.

The CDR3 DNA sequence: TGTGCCAGCAGTTTTCAGAGGGAGGGGGATACGCAGTATTTT. Residues: CASSFQREGDTQYF. The rearrangement uses TRBV7-9 and TRBJ2-3; TRBD2 matches 7 bases. V shed 6 bases, J shed 6 bases, and the junction held 9 bases outside the gene matches. CDR3 size: 14 residues. The V gene's germline CDR1 is SEHNR and CDR2 FQNEAQ (reference sequence).

V and J are TRBV25-1 and TRBJ2-2; 10 bases are shared with TRBD2. Per germline, CDR1 MGHDK and CDR2 SYGVNS. CDR3 length: 16 amino acids. With 2 bases clipped from V and 6 bases from J, the junction kept 6 bases outside the gene matches. The CDR3: CASSEASGGVSGELFF. The CDR3 DNA follows: TGTGCCAGCAGTGAAGCCAGCGGGGGGGTATCCGGGGAGCTGTTTTTT.

This chain uses TRBV9 with TRBJ2-7; 10 bases agree with TRBD2. This CDR3 spans 15 amino acids. V trimming: 0 bases; J trimming: 3 bases; junction bases outside the gene matches: 3. Germline CDR1 reads SGDLS; CDR2 reads YYNGEE. CDR3 sequence: CASSVEAGGYYEQYF. The CDR3 coding sequence is TGTGCCAGCAGCGTAGAAGCGGGGGGGTACTACGAGCAGTACTTC.

V gene TRBV28 combines with J gene TRBJ1-1; D is possibly TRBD1 (6 bases). CDR3 length: 13 amino acids. Trimming removed 5 bases from V and 7 bases from J, with 14 bases in between. Germline V gene data show CDR1 as MDHEN and CDR2 as SYDVKM. CDR3 in DNA: TGTGCCAGCAGTCTGCGGGGGCGGTTTGAAGCTTTCTTT. Translating gives CASSLRGRFEAFF.